This is a list of T cell receptor beta chains from one sample in a study of blood T cell repertoires in COVID-19. This table comes from immunoSEQ multiplex PCR, and its TCRdb copy is limited to in-frame clones, with some not included. Of some 50,000 clones in the sample, about 90% were seen once. Sequences were obtained from peripheral blood. Every receptor here comes from a man in his sixties or seventies with active COVID-19. The CDR3 runs from the conserved cysteine through the conserved F or W. D genes are given only for firm matches. The size entry is marked missing in some rows and otherwise reads once, few, many or a size class.

v_gene: TRBV5-6; d_gene: .; abundance: .; j_gene: TRBJ2-2; CDR3nt: TGTGCCAGCAGCTTGTCCGTCGGGGAGCTGTTTTTT; CDR3aa: CASSLSVGELFF
v_gene: TRBV4-1; d_gene: TRBD2; abundance: .; j_gene: TRBJ2-3; CDR3nt: TGCGCCAGCAGCCAACGGTTGAGCGGGGGGGCATGGTTCACAGATACGCAGTATTTT; CDR3aa: CASSQRLSGGAWFTDTQYF
v_gene: TRBV28; d_gene: TRBD2; abundance: .; j_gene: TRBJ2-3; CDR3nt: TGTGCCAGCAGTTCGGGTCTAGCGGGGGGACGGGATACGCAGTATTTT; CDR3aa: CASSSGLAGGRDTQYF
v_gene: TRBV5-1; d_gene: .; abundance: .; j_gene: TRBJ2-1; CDR3nt: TGCGCCAGCAGCTTGGGGTTGGTAGCGGAGAGTTACAATGAGCAGTTCTTC; CDR3aa: CASSLGLVAESYNEQFF
v_gene: TRBV5-1; d_gene: .; abundance: .; j_gene: TRBJ2-1; CDR3nt: TGCGCCAGCAGCTTGGGGGGCGCGAGAATAAATGAGCAGTTCTTC; CDR3aa: CASSLGGARINEQFF
v_gene: TRBV27; d_gene: .; abundance: .; j_gene: TRBJ2-7; CDR3nt: TGTGCCAGCAGTTTATTATCAGGGAAGCTTACCTACGAGCAGTACTTC; CDR3aa: CASSLLSGKLTYEQYF
v_gene: TRBV2; d_gene: .; abundance: .; j_gene: TRBJ1-2; CDR3nt: TGTGCCAGCAGTGAGTTCACAGGCCCCTATGGCTACACCTTC; CDR3aa: CASSEFTGPYGYTF
v_gene: TRBV24-1; d_gene: .; abundance: once; j_gene: TRBJ2-1; CDR3nt: TGTGCCACCAGTGATTTTTCGCAGGGGCCAGTCAATGAGCAGTTCTTC; CDR3aa: CATSDFSQGPVNEQFF
v_gene: TRBV5-5; d_gene: TRBD1; abundance: .; j_gene: TRBJ1-5; CDR3nt: TGTGCCAGCAGCTTGGCAAGCGACAGGGGACAGCCCCAGCATTTT; CDR3aa: CASSLASDRGQPQHF
v_gene: TRBV18; d_gene: .; abundance: .; j_gene: TRBJ2-5; CDR3nt: TGTGCCAGCTCACCTGTGAATAGCGGCGGAATAGAGACCCAGTACTTC; CDR3aa: CASSPVNSGGIETQYF
v_gene: TRBV24-1; d_gene: .; abundance: .; j_gene: TRBJ1-5; CDR3nt: TGTGCCACCAGTGACCCGGGACAGCCCCAGCATTTT; CDR3aa: CATSDPGQPQHF
v_gene: TRBV5-1; d_gene: TRBD1; abundance: .; j_gene: TRBJ2-1; CDR3nt: TGCGCCAGCAGCGCCGGGACAGGGGCCTACAATGAGCAGTTCTTC; CDR3aa: CASSAGTGAYNEQFF
v_gene: TRBV6-5; d_gene: .; abundance: .; j_gene: TRBJ1-3; CDR3nt: TGTGCCAGCAGGCCCCGACAGACTGGAAACACCATATATTTT; CDR3aa: CASRPRQTGNTIYF
v_gene: TRBV11-1; d_gene: .; abundance: .; j_gene: TRBJ2-7; CDR3nt: TGTGCCAGCAGCGAGGGAATATACGAGCAGTACTTC; CDR3aa: CASSEGIYEQYF
v_gene: TRBV29-1; d_gene: TRBD1; abundance: .; j_gene: TRBJ2-3; CDR3nt: TGCAGCGTTGATGGTACAGGGGGCGTTTATACGCAGTATTTT; CDR3aa: CSVDGTGGVYTQYF
v_gene: TRBV7-2; d_gene: .; abundance: .; j_gene: TRBJ2-3; CDR3nt: TGTGCCAGCAGCTTGGAGGTCAGCACAGATACGCAGTATTTT; CDR3aa: CASSLEVSTDTQYF
v_gene: TRBV11-2; d_gene: TRBD2; abundance: .; j_gene: TRBJ2-1; CDR3nt: TGTGCCAGCAGCCGGAGACTAGCGGGGGCCCACTACAATGAGCAGTTCTTC; CDR3aa: CASSRRLAGAHYNEQFF
v_gene: TRBV19; d_gene: TRBD2; abundance: .; j_gene: TRBJ2-3; CDR3nt: TGTGCCAGTAGCAGGACTAGCGGGGGGGCTGGCACAGATACGCAGTATTTT; CDR3aa: CASSRTSGGAGTDTQYF
v_gene: TRBV18; d_gene: TRBD1; abundance: once; j_gene: TRBJ1-4; CDR3nt: TGTGCCAGCTCCCCGGGACAGAATGAAAAACTGTTTTTT; CDR3aa: CASSPGQNEKLFF
v_gene: TRBV5-5; d_gene: .; abundance: .; j_gene: TRBJ2-1; CDR3nt: TGTGCCAGCAGCTTCTCGGGGAACGATTACAATGAGCAGTTCTTC; CDR3aa: CASSFSGNDYNEQFF
v_gene: TRBV4-1; d_gene: .; abundance: .; j_gene: TRBJ2-7; CDR3nt: TGCGCCAGCAGCCATAACAGGGCCTACGAGCAGTACTTC; CDR3aa: CASSHNRAYEQYF
v_gene: TRBV19; d_gene: .; abundance: .; j_gene: TRBJ2-6; CDR3nt: TGTGCCAGTAGTATAGGCAGTGGGGCGTTGGGGGCCAACGTCCTGACTTTC; CDR3aa: CASSIGSGALGANVLTF
v_gene: TRBV28; d_gene: .; abundance: .; j_gene: TRBJ1-5; CDR3nt: TGTGCCAGCAGGAGATATGAGCCCCAGCATTTT; CDR3aa: CASRRYEPQHF
v_gene: TRBV9; d_gene: .; abundance: .; j_gene: TRBJ1-5; CDR3nt: TGTGCCAGCAGCGTAGGCGGGGCAGGGAATCAGCCCCAGCATTTT; CDR3aa: CASSVGGAGNQPQHF
v_gene: TRBV7-6; d_gene: .; abundance: .; j_gene: TRBJ2-1; CDR3nt: TGTGCCAGCAACAACGAGGCTGGCGGGCGAGCCTACAATGAGCAGTTCTTC; CDR3aa: CASNNEAGGRAYNEQFF
v_gene: TRBV5-1; d_gene: TRBD2; abundance: .; j_gene: TRBJ2-6; CDR3nt: TGCGCCAGCAGCGGGACTAGCGGGGGGACTACTGGGGCCAACGTCCTGACTTTC; CDR3aa: CASSGTSGGTTGANVLTF
v_gene: TRBV10-3; d_gene: .; abundance: .; j_gene: TRBJ2-1; CDR3nt: TGTGCCATCAGTATAAGCGAAAATGAGCAGTTCTTC; CDR3aa: CAISISENEQFF
v_gene: TRBV6-5; d_gene: .; abundance: .; j_gene: TRBJ1-5; CDR3nt: TGTGCCAGCAGTTACTCTGAGGGGGGCAATCAGCCCCAGCATTTT; CDR3aa: CASSYSEGGNQPQHF
v_gene: TRBV2; d_gene: .; abundance: .; j_gene: TRBJ1-2; CDR3nt: TGTGCCAGCACCCGAGGGGGGGGGCGAGGCTACACCTTC; CDR3aa: CASTRGGGRGYTF
v_gene: TRBV7-9; d_gene: .; abundance: .; j_gene: TRBJ2-3; CDR3nt: TGTGCCAGCAGCGCGGGACAGCGCACAGATACGCAGTATTTT; CDR3aa: CASSAGQRTDTQYF
v_gene: TRBV5-1; d_gene: TRBD2; abundance: .; j_gene: TRBJ2-1; CDR3nt: TGCGCCAGCAGCTCCGATATACTAGCGGGTTACAATGAGCAGTTCTTC; CDR3aa: CASSSDILAGYNEQFF
v_gene: TRBV5-4; d_gene: .; abundance: .; j_gene: TRBJ2-1; CDR3nt: TGTGCCAGCAAAGGCGGTGGGGGGGCTACCAATGAGCAGTTCTTC; CDR3aa: CASKGGGGATNEQFF
v_gene: TRBV25-1; d_gene: .; abundance: .; j_gene: TRBJ2-5; CDR3nt: TGTGCCAGCAGTACTACCGGGACACACCAAGAGACCCAGTACTTC; CDR3aa: CASSTTGTHQETQYF
v_gene: TRBV19; d_gene: TRBD1; abundance: few; j_gene: TRBJ2-7; CDR3nt: TGTGCCAGTAGTCCGGGACAGGGCTTCAGATACGAGCAGTACTTC; CDR3aa: CASSPGQGFRYEQYF
v_gene: TRBV7-2; d_gene: TRBD2; abundance: .; j_gene: TRBJ2-5; CDR3nt: TGTGCCAGCAGCTTAGTGGCGACTAGCGGGGGGGAGACCCAGTACTTC; CDR3aa: CASSLVATSGGETQYF
v_gene: TRBV5-6; d_gene: TRBD1; abundance: .; j_gene: TRBJ1-5; CDR3nt: TGTGCCAGCAGCATACGGACAGGGAGAGGACAGCCCCAGCATTTT; CDR3aa: CASSIRTGRGQPQHF
v_gene: TRBV19; d_gene: .; abundance: .; j_gene: TRBJ1-1; CDR3nt: TGTGCCAGTAGTATGGGGTTCAGGGATTACACTGAAGCTTTCTTT; CDR3aa: CASSMGFRDYTEAFF
v_gene: TRBV7-9; d_gene: TRBD1; abundance: .; j_gene: TRBJ1-2; CDR3nt: TGTGCCAGCAGCTTACCGAGCCGGGACAGGGATAACTATGGCTACACCTTC; CDR3aa: CASSLPSRDRDNYGYTF
v_gene: TRBV2; d_gene: .; abundance: few; j_gene: TRBJ1-6; CDR3nt: TGTGCCAGCAGGGTCTCCCCGAGCTCCTATAATTCACCCCTCCACTTT; CDR3aa: CASRVSPSSYNSPLHF
v_gene: TRBV27; d_gene: .; abundance: .; j_gene: TRBJ1-6; CDR3nt: TGTGCCAGCAGCCAAATCTCCAGGGGCGGTTCACCCCTCCACTTT; CDR3aa: CASSQISRGGSPLHF